These T cell receptor beta chains were read from a single sample in a study of T-cell memory formation after mild COVID-19. TCRdb reanalysed the 5' RACE reads using MiXCR and keeps one entry per CDR3 protein. The sample has roughly 340,000 distinct CDR3 sequences, 20% seen once. Sequences were obtained from PBMCs or a T cell subset sorted from them (not recorded which). The source is a man younger than 30 who had mild COVID-19 (a few samples of this study predate the infection). Cell type and time point are not known. Both conserved end residues are trimmed from each CDR3.

>TRBV12-3/TRBV12-4|TRBJ1-6
ASSSFGGSPLH
>TRBV6-5|TRBJ2-6
ASSSGENGANVLT
>TRBV2|TRBJ2-3
ASSVEGDTQY
>TRBV12-3/TRBV12-4|TRBJ1-1
ASSFWGTNTEAF
>TRBV6-5|TRBJ2-6
ASSYSPGTGANVLT
>TRBV21-1|TRBJ1-4
ASSNPVSNEKLF
>TRBV5-1|TRBJ1-1
ASTTGGTEAF
>TRBV5-1|TRBJ1-4
ASSPSRAAEKLF
>TRBV6-4|TRBJ2-3
ASSRTSADTQY
>TRBV20-1|TRBJ1-2
SARNAITGVYGYT
>TRBV20-1|TRBJ1-4
SARDQEWTTAEKLF
>TRBV5-1|TRBJ2-7
ASSAGTSYEQY
>TRBV12-3/TRBV12-4|TRBJ2-5
ASRFQGEETQY
>TRBV7-8|TRBJ2-1
ATYIRRQGKENEQF
>TRBV27|TRBJ2-7
ASRWHGSSYEQY
>TRBV6-5|TRBJ2-7
ASSYSTPGYEQY
>TRBV9|TRBJ1-1
ASSVDPLNTEAF
>TRBV11-2|TRBJ1-2
ASSLVSSGGYGYT
>TRBV29-1|TRBJ2-7
SVEDYGARY
>TRBV12-3/TRBV12-4|TRBJ2-5
ASASNSGTQETQY
>TRBV5-1|TRBJ2-7
ASSLSRPRDEQY
>TRBV5-1|TRBJ1-3
ASSLLGTDGNTIY
>TRBV5-4|TRBJ2-5
ASTPRGRGPETQY
>TRBV12-5|TRBJ2-5
ASGFGRQETQY
>TRBV11-2|TRBJ2-7
ASRRTSSYEQY
>TRBV10-3|TRBJ1-3
AISESGGSSGNTIY
>TRBV5-6|TRBJ2-3
ASSLAGRSARTDTQY
>TRBV10-3|TRBJ2-3
AIRTDRDTDTQY
>TRBV7-2|TRBJ2-1
ASSKGGKAYNEQL
>TRBV16|TRBJ2-7
ASSQSQGGEQY
>TRBV6-5|TRBJ1-2
ASSYSPWDGYT
>TRBV7-2|TRBJ1-2
ASSPGTGTGYT
>TRBV5-1|TRBJ2-7
ASSLGAGINYEQY
>TRBV29-1|TRBJ1-1
SASVSGFINTEAF
>TRBV20-1|TRBJ1-5
SAKTGVNQPQH
>TRBV4-2|TRBJ2-2
ASNQDRNTGELF
>TRBV29-1|TRBJ1-2
SVDPGVAGYT
>TRBV6-5|TRBJ2-5
ASSYGTSGGLETQY
>TRBV7-8|TRBJ2-6
ASRGGQGIFGANVLT
>TRBV6-5|TRBJ2-1
ASSPSRGREQF
>TRBV6-1|TRBJ1-2
ASSSVANYGYT
>TRBV20-1|TRBJ1-5
SARGGQPQH
>TRBV6-5|TRBJ2-2
ASRRLATGELF
>TRBV4-3|TRBJ2-3
ASSPGWGQDTQY
>TRBV11-2|TRBJ1-6
ASSLTGSPRNSPLH